A single sample gave rise to the 30 T cell receptor beta chains below, sequenced in a study of T cells after yellow fever vaccination. TCRdb itself ran the 5' RACE reads through MiXCR, one entry per CDR3 protein. The repertoire holds about 240,000 distinct CDR3 sequences, with roughly 7.2% as singletons. This sample comprised CD4+ T cells sorted from PBMCs, obtained 15 days after the yellow fever booster vaccination. These TCRs come from a man aged 25-45 years who received the YFV17D yellow fever vaccine.

This clonotype is a singleton in its sample. The chain combines TRBV19 with TRBJ2-2; TRBD1 is a possible D gene (6 bases). The V end was cut by 4 bases, the J end by 1 base, with 10 bases between. In germline, CDR1 is LNHDA, CDR2 SQIVND (reference sequence). This CDR3 region has 15 residues. The CDR3 bases are TGTGCCAGTAGTAACCGGGACAAGAACACCGGGGAGCTGTTTTTT. Translating it yields CASSNRDKNTGELFF. Complete variable domain (other parts from reference TRBV19 and TRBJ2-2): DGGITQSPKYLFRKEGQNVTLSCEQNLNHDAMYWYRQDPGQGLRLIYYSQIVNDFQKGDIAEGYSVSREKKESFPLTVTSAQKNPTAFYLCASSNRDKNTGELFFGEGSRLTVL.

This clonotype has a count of ten or more. This chain connects TRBV6-5 to TRBJ2-7; D may match TRBD1 or TRBD2 (6 bases each). Germline CDR1 is MNHEY and CDR2 is SVGAGI. With 2 bases removed from V and 3 bases from J, the gap between germline ends came to 14 bases. The CDR3 is 15 residues long. Written as DNA, the CDR3 is TGTGCCAGCAGTTACATGGCGGGACACTTCTACGAGCAGTACTTC. It is translated as CASSYMAGHFYEQYF.

The chain employs TRBV5-6 and TRBJ2-2; 12 bases align to TRBD2. Germline V lookup: CDR1 SGHDT, CDR2 YYEEEE. This CDR3 is 17 amino acids long. V shed 2 bases and J 5 bases; nucleotides not matched to a gene: 7. CDR3 nucleotides: TGTGCCAGCAGCTTTCCTAGCGGGAGGGCCGGGACCGGGGAGCTGTTTTTT. It is translated as CASSFPSGRAGTGELFF.

This clonotype was seen at least ten times. V usage is TRBV7-2 and J usage is TRBJ2-5; D might be TRBD2 (5 bases). The CDR3 sequence is 16 residues long. Germline V gives CDR1 SGHTA, CDR2 FQGNSA. Trimming cost V 5 bases and J 0 bases, with 16 bases left between them. CDR3 sequence: CASSRSHSGNQETQYF. As DNA, the CDR3 is TGTGCCAGCAGCCGGTCCCACTCCGGGAACCAAGAGACCCAGTACTTC.

The chain combines TRBV6-4 with TRBJ2-1, with D possibly matching TRBD1 (5 bases). The CDR3 is made up of 12 amino acids. Germline-derived CDR1 and CDR2 are MRHNA and SNTAGT. V lost 2 bases to trimming and J lost 14 bases, with 13 bases between them. CDR3 nucleotide sequence: TGTGCCAGCAGTGACAGGGCCGAAGGGGAGTTCTTC. Protein sequence: CASSDRAEGEFF.

The genes are TRBV5-1 and TRBJ2-7, with D uncertain. V lost 4 bases to trimming and J lost 0 bases, with 11 bases between them. This CDR3 comprises 14 residues. Per germline, CDR1 SGHRS and CDR2 YFSETQ. The CDR3 here is CASSLDSTSYEQYF. Written as DNA, the CDR3 is TGCGCCAGCAGCCTAGACTCGACCTCCTACGAGCAGTACTTC. The full variable domain, with the rest looked up from reference TRBV5-1 and TRBJ2-7, is KAGVTQTPRYLIKTRGQQVTLSCSPISGHRSVSWYQQTPGQGLQFLFEYFSETQRNKGNFPGRFSGRQFSNSRSEMNVSTLELGDSALYLCASSLDSTSYEQYFGPGTRLTVT.

This chain links TRBV6-5 with TRBJ2-7; 12 bases align to TRBD2. This CDR3 spans 15 amino acids. Germline CDR1 and CDR2: MNHEY and SVGAGI. Trimming removed 5 bases from V and 3 bases from J; junction bases left unmatched: 5. DNA for the CDR3: TGTGCCAGCAGTACCCCGGGACTAGCGGGCTACGAGCAGTACTTC. It translates to CASSTPGLAGYEQYF.

In this sample, this clonotype turned up a few times. The chain joins TRBV30 to TRBJ2-7; D gene ambiguous. CDR3 length: 11 residues. Deletions cut 2 bases from V and 6 bases from J, with 8 bases between. Germline-derived CDR1 and CDR2 are GTSNPN and SVGIG (reference sequence). This CDR3 reads CAWSLGFEQYF. The CDR3 nucleotides read TGTGCCTGGAGTCTGGGTTTCGAGCAGTACTTC. Based on the CDR3 plus reference TRBV30 and TRBJ2-7, the full variable domain is SQTIHQWPATLVQPVGSPLSLECTVEGTSNPNLYWYRQAAGRGLQLLFYSVGIGQISSEVPQNLSASRPQDRQFILSSKKLLLSDSGFYLCAWSLGFEQYFGPGTRLTVT.

The CDR3: CAISEMSRGGQPQHF. In nucleotides, the CDR3 is TGTGCCATCAGTGAGATGTCGAGGGGCGGCCAGCCCCAGCATTTT. The chain joins TRBV10-3 to TRBJ1-5, with D tentatively TRBD1 (5 bases). The CDR3 sequence is 15 residues long. V was pared by 2 bases and J by 7 bases, with 15 bases between. The germline CDR1 and CDR2 sequences are ENHRY and SYGVKD.

This clonotype was detected ten times or more. This rearrangement joins TRBV12-3 or TRBV12-4 to TRBJ2-1, with D possibly matching TRBD2 (6 bases). Trimming removed 3 bases from V and 8 bases from J, with 14 bases in between. There are 14 residues in the CDR3. The CDR3 sequence: CASSFGATSYEQFF. The CDR3 DNA reads TGTGCCAGCAGTTTTGGGGCAACTAGCTATGAGCAGTTCTTC.

Many counts were recorded for this clonotype. J is TRBJ2-5 and V is TRBV5-1; D may be TRBD1 (6 bases). The germline CDR1 and CDR2 sequences are SGHRS and YFSETQ. CDR3 length equals 13 residues. V was trimmed by 0 bases and J by 5 bases, leaving 8 bases between them. CDR3 sequence reads: CASSLDQGETQYF. Here the CDR3 DNA reads TGCGCCAGCAGCTTGGACCAGGGGGAGACCCAGTACTTC.

V usage is TRBV7-2 and J usage is TRBJ2-5; TRBD2 is a possible D gene (5 bases). The CDR3 length is 15 residues. Per germline, CDR1 SGHTA and CDR2 FQGNSA. V was clipped by 5 bases and J by 1 base, with 14 bases between them. CDR3 bases: TGTGCCAGCAGCCCCCCCCCTAGCCGCCAAGAGACCCAGTACTTC. It is translated as CASSPPPSRQETQYF. The full variable domain, in which reference TRBV7-2 and TRBJ2-5 provide the parts outside the CDR3, is GAGVSQSPSNKVTEKGKDVELRCDPISGHTALYWYRQSLGQGLEFLIYFQGNSAPDKSGLPSDRFSAERTGGSVSTLTIQRTQQEDSAVYLCASSPPPSRQETQYFGPGTRLLVL.

The V gene is TRBV5-1, the J gene TRBJ2-2, with D perhaps TRBD2 (5 bases). Germline V lookup: CDR1 SGHRS, CDR2 YFSETQ. The CDR3 contains 18 residues. V was cut by 0 bases and J by 4 bases, with 19 bases left in between. The CDR3 DNA reads TGCGCCAGCAGCTTGGGCGGTGTGACGGGGTCGAGCACCGGGGAGCTGTTTTTT. It yields the protein CASSLGGVTGSSTGELFF.

Concerning this clonotype: The junction and the germline gene differ at one end; a read error may be behind it. The chain carries TRBV20-1 and TRBJ2-5; possibly TRBD2 for D (6 bases). CDR3 length: 14 residues. The V gene's germline CDR1 is DFQATT and CDR2 SNEGSKA (reference sequence). CDR3 bases: TGCAGTGCTAGGATCGGGAGCCACCACGAGACCCAGTACTTC. Translating it yields CSARIGSHHETQYF.

This clonotype was seen ten or more times. V is TRBV7-2 and J is TRBJ2-5; perhaps TRBD1 as D (5 bases). V lost 7 bases and J 4 bases, leaving 28 bases between the germline ends. The CDR3 totals 18 residues. The V gene's germline CDR1 is SGHTA and CDR2 FQGNSA. The CDR3 DNA sequence: TGTGCCAGCACCATCACACCCCCCCCAGGGCTTTGCAGAGAGACCCAGTACTTC. Protein product: CASTITPPPGLCRETQYF.

The J gene is TRBJ2-3, the V gene TRBV20-1; 12 positions agree with TRBD2. From germline, CDR1 is DFQATT and CDR2 SNEGSKA (reference sequence). V trimming: 5 bases; J trimming: 0 bases; junction bases outside the gene matches: 12. The CDR3 loop spans 18 amino acids. The CDR3 sequence is CSAGGAASGRASTDTQYF. CDR3 DNA sequence: TGCAGTGCTGGGGGCGCGGCTAGCGGGAGGGCTAGCACAGATACGCAGTATTTT.

This sequence joins TRBV7-9 and TRBJ1-2; 7 bases map to TRBD1. CDR3 size: 15 residues. CDR1 is SEHNR, CDR2 FQNEAQ, per germline (reference sequence). The junction had 4 bases not matched to a gene; V was cut back by 1 base and J by 2 bases. CDR3 amino acids: CASSLGQGPNYGYTF. Written as DNA, the CDR3 is TGTGCCAGCAGCTTAGGACAGGGCCCGAACTATGGCTACACCTTC.

This clonotype was recorded a few times. This chain links TRBV29-1 with TRBJ2-7; D unresolved. CDR1 is SQVTM, CDR2 ANQGSEA, per germline. Trimming took 3 bases from V and 7 from J, leaving 10 bases between them. This CDR3 region has 11 residues. The CDR3 loop is CSVDGPLEQYF. The CDR3 DNA reads TGCAGCGTTGACGGGCCTCTGGAGCAGTACTTC.

This clonotype was observed a handful of times. The chain couples TRBV11-2 to TRBJ2-6; D may be TRBD2 (6 bases). This CDR3 comprises 17 residues. Per germline, CDR1 SGHAT and CDR2 FQNNGV. V was shortened by 0 bases and J by 7 bases, with 16 bases between the two germline ends. The CDR3 here is CASSLEGGISRANVLTF. For the CDR3, the DNA is TGTGCCAGCAGCTTAGAAGGAGGGATATCTCGAGCCAACGTCCTGACTTTC.

This clonotype occurred a few times. V usage is TRBV4-3 and J usage is TRBJ2-3; D is undetermined. Germline CDR1 LGHNA, CDR2 YSLEER. The V end was cut by 2 bases, the J end by 6 bases, with 12 bases between. The CDR3 has 14 residues. In DNA, the CDR3 is TGCGCCAGCAGCCAAAGGATGGAATGGGATACGCAGTATTTT. Its translation is CASSQRMEWDTQYF.

This clonotype was seen ten or more times. This sequence joins TRBV7-3 and TRBJ1-2; D unclear. The V end lost 5 bases, the J end lost 5 bases, and 12 bases lay between the germline ends. This CDR3 has 13 residues. Germline CDR1 and CDR2: SGHTA and FQGTGA. CDR3 DNA sequence: TGTGCCAGCAGCCCAACCGGGGATTATGGCTACACCTTC. Residues: CASSPTGDYGYTF.

This clonotype appeared many times. This chain links TRBV7-9 with TRBJ2-1; 14 bases are a match to TRBD2. V was pared by 5 bases and J by 7 bases, with 7 bases of the junction left unmatched. CDR1 SEHNR and CDR2 FQNEAQ come from the germline V gene (reference sequence). CDR3 size: 16 residues. The CDR3 loop reads CASSPRTSGRINEQFF. The CDR3 region has the DNA TGTGCCAGCAGCCCCCGGACTAGCGGGAGGATAAATGAGCAGTTCTTC. The complete variable domain, with remaining parts taken from reference TRBV7-9 and TRBJ2-1, reads DTGVSQNPRHKITKRGQNVTFRCDPISEHNRLYWYRQTLGQGPEFLTYFQNEAQLEKSRLLSDRFSAERPKGSFSTLEIQRTEQGDSAMYLCASSPRTSGRINEQFFGPGTRLTVL.

This clonotype showed up many times. The chain couples TRBV27 to TRBJ2-5, with D possibly TRBD2 on 7 matching bases. CDR1 is MNHEY and CDR2 is SMNVEV in the germline V gene (reference sequence). V lost 3 bases, J lost 5 bases, and 13 bases lay in between. The CDR3 totals 14 residues. The CDR3 DNA follows: TGTGCCAGCAGTTTTTCGGGGGGCAGGGAGACCCAGTACTTC. It specifies CASSFSGGRETQYF.

This clonotype has more than one count but fewer than ten. The J gene is TRBJ2-1, the V gene TRBV10-2; perhaps D is TRBD1 or TRBD2 (5 bases each). The CDR3 has 15 amino acids. The V end was cut by 6 bases, the J end by 5 bases, with 17 bases between. CDR1 and CDR2 (germline): WSHSY, SAAADI. The DNA of the CDR3 is TGCGCCAGCAGGAGGGGAAGTAGTCCCCACAATGAGCAGTTCTTC. This gives the protein CASRRGSSPHNEQFF.

Turning to this clonotype: This sequence may be a read error, since a much larger clone differs from it by one base. The rearrangement uses TRBV6-5 and TRBJ2-1, with a tentative D call TRBD1 (6 bases). The germline gives CDR1 MNHEY, CDR2 SVGAGI. This CDR3 has 15 amino acids. CDR3 coding DNA: TGTGCCAACAGTTCAACAGGGTTATTTACGAATGAGCAGTTCTTC. Its protein is CANSSTGLFTNEQFF.

The count of this clonotype is one. Just one base apart from a much larger clone, this may be a read error. This chain links TRBV29-1 with TRBJ2-4; perhaps TRBD2 as D (6 bases). V shed 6 bases and J shed 3 bases, with 15 bases lying between them. This CDR3 is 14 amino acids long. CDR1 and CDR2 (germline): SQVTM, ANQGSEA. CDR3 amino acids: CSVWDSADKNIQYF. The CDR3 region has the DNA TGCAGCGTGTGGGACTCTGCGGACAAAAACATTCAGTACTTC. Full variable domain (missing parts from reference TRBV29-1 and TRBJ2-4): SAVISQKPSRDICQRGTSLTIQCQVDSQVTMMFWYRQQPGQSLTLIATANQGSEATYESGFVIDKFPISRPNLTFSTLTVSNMSPEDSSIYLCSVWDSADKNIQYFGAGTRLSVL.

The sample holds a few counts of this clonotype. The chain links TRBV6-2 or TRBV6-3 to TRBJ2-7; a weak D match, TRBD1 (5 bases). Trimming removed 6 bases from V and 2 bases from J, with 14 bases in between. Germline values: CDR1 MNHEY, CDR2 SVGEGT. This CDR3 has 14 residues. The CDR3 sequence: CASSRQTRTYEQYF. CDR3 DNA sequence: TGTGCCAGCAGCAGACAGACTCGAACCTACGAGCAGTACTTC.

This clonotype was detected a few times. The chain is built from TRBV9 and TRBJ2-1, with D perhaps matching TRBD2 (7 bases). V shed 0 bases and J shed 0 bases, with 10 bases lying between them. The CDR3 is made up of 16 amino acids. The germline gives CDR1 SGDLS, CDR2 YYNGEE. CDR3 protein: CASSVGEGGSYNEQFF. CDR3 DNA: TGTGCCAGCAGCGTAGGGGAGGGGGGCTCCTACAATGAGCAGTTCTTC.

This clonotype was seen a handful of times. The chain uses TRBV18 and TRBJ2-1; the D gene is possibly TRBD1 (6 bases). Germline CDR1 KGHSH, CDR2 LQKENI. V was clipped by 0 bases and J by 5 bases, with 11 bases between them. The CDR3 spans 15 residues. This CDR3 is CASSPPPQGNNEQFF. Here the CDR3 DNA reads TGTGCCAGCTCACCACCCCCCCAGGGGAACAATGAGCAGTTCTTC.

In this sample, this clonotype turned up many times. This rearrangement joins TRBV24-1 to TRBJ2-1, with D tentatively TRBD1 (5 bases). The CDR3 is made up of 16 amino acids. Germline CDR1 KGHDR, CDR2 SFDVKD. V lost 0 bases and J 4 bases, leaving 12 bases between the germline ends. CDR3 bases: TGTGCCACCAGTGATTTGCAGGCGGACAATTACAATGAGCAGTTCTTC. Translating it yields CATSDLQADNYNEQFF.